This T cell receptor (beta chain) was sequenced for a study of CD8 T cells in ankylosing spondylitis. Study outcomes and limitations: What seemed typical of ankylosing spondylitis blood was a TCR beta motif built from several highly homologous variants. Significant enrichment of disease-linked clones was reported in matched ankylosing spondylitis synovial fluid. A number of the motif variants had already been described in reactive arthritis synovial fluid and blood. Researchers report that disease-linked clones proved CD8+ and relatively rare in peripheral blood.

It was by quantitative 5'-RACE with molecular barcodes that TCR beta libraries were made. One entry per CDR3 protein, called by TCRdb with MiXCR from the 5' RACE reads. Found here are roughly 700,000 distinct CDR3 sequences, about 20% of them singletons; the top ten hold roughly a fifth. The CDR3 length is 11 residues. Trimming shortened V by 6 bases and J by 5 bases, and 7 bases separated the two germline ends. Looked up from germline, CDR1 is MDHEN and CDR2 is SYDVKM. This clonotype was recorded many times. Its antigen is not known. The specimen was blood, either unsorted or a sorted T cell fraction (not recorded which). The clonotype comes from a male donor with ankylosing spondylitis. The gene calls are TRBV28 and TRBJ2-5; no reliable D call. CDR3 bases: TGTGCCAGCAGCCACGGTGAGACCCAGTACTTC. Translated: CASSHGETQYF.